The clone carrying this T cell receptor beta chain qualifies as medium-sized. The antigen is unknown. One entry per CDR3 protein, called by TCRdb with MiXCR from the reads. The table includes approximately 340,000 distinct CDR3 sequences, 29% detected once. This entry is derived from a study of T cell repertoires in cytomegalovirus infection. With 0 bases clipped from V and 4 bases from J, the junction kept 16 bases outside the gene matches. Germline assignment: CDR1 SGHRS and CDR2 YFSETQ. The CDR3 spans 18 residues. Sequenced material: cultured PBMCs, taken from culture after CMV antigen stimulation. This TCR came from a human donor in good health (CMV status not recorded). Some clones in this sample may be carry-over from other donors' samples. This chain links TRBV5-1 with TRBJ2-7, with 7 bases matching TRBD2. DNA for the CDR3: TGCGCCAGCAGCTTGGTTTCGGTATTGGGACTAACGGCATACGAGCAGTACTTC. Its protein product is CASSLVSVLGLTAYEQYF.